One sample yielded the 22 T cell receptor beta chains listed below, sequenced in a study of spatial heterogeneity in lung cancer. Noted time point: blood at routine non-recurrence follow-up after resection. TCRdb ran MiXCR on the 5' RACE reads and lists one entry per CDR3 protein. The repertoire has under 35,000 distinct CDR3 sequences, 5.4% of them found once; the top ten carry 20% to 25%. The sample here was PBMCs, taken at follow-up. The receptors stem from a female donor with early-stage non-small cell lung cancer.

This clonotype has ten or more counts. CDR3 protein: CASSQLPGTRMDTQYF. Written as DNA, the CDR3 is TGTGCCAGCAGCCAACTTCCCGGGACTAGGATGGATACGCAGTATTTT. The genes are TRBV7-3 and TRBJ2-3, with 8 bases matching TRBD2. This CDR3 comprises 16 residues. CDR1 and CDR2 from the germline V gene are SGHTA and FQGTGA. Trimming removed 5 bases from V and 6 bases from J; junction bases left unmatched: 13.

This clonotype is termed medium-sized. The chain employs TRBV9 and TRBJ2-3, with no clear D. Germline lookup yields CDR1 SGDLS and CDR2 YYNGEE. The CDR3 runs 13 residues. The V end was cut by 3 bases, the J end by 2 bases, with 7 bases between. The CDR3 nucleotides are TGTGCCAGCAGCGCCTCTGACACAGATACGCAGTATTTT. This encodes CASSASDTDTQYF. The variable domain in full, with the rest retrieved from reference TRBV9 and TRBJ2-3, is DSGVTQTPKHLITATGQRVTLRCSPRSGDLSVYWYQQSLDQGLQFLIQYYNGEERAKGNILERFSAQQFPDLHSELNLSSLELGDSALYFCASSASDTDTQYFGPGTRLTVL.

The gene calls are TRBV7-6 and TRBJ1-4; 9 nucleotides agree with TRBD1. The germline CDR1 and CDR2 sequences are SGHVS and FNYEAQ. J gave up 8 bases and V 0 bases, and 4 bases lay outside the gene matches. The CDR3 covers 15 residues. Here the CDR3 reads CASSLAGTGNEKLFF. CDR3 coding DNA: TGTGCCAGCAGCTTAGCGGGGACAGGGAACGAAAAACTGTTTTTT. The full variable domain, in which reference TRBV7-6 and TRBJ1-4 provide the parts outside the CDR3, is GAGVSQSPRYKVTKRGQDVALRCDPISGHVSLYWYRQALGQGPEFLTYFNYEAQQDKSGLPNDRFSAERPEGSISTLTIQRTEQRDSAMYRCASSLAGTGNEKLFFGSGTQLSVL.

The table lists this clonotype with many counts. This chain links TRBV6-2 or TRBV6-3 with TRBJ1-1, with a possible D match to TRBD1 (5 bases). Per germline, CDR1 MNHEY and CDR2 SVGEGT. The CDR3 totals 14 residues. The V end lost 7 bases, the J end lost 4 bases, and 16 bases lay between the germline ends. CDR3 region: CASTFTQGGTEAFF. DNA of the CDR3: TGTGCCAGCACCTTCACCCAGGGAGGCACTGAAGCTTTCTTT.

This clonotype was observed many times. The CDR3 loop reads CASSYTATYEQYF. CDR3 sequence (DNA): TGTGCCAGCAGTTACACAGCCACCTACGAGCAGTACTTC. The genes are TRBV6-2 or TRBV6-3 and TRBJ2-7, with D unclear. V lost 2 bases and J 2 bases, leaving 7 bases between the germline ends. Looked up from germline, CDR1 is MNHEY and CDR2 is SVGEGT. The CDR3 extends over 13 amino acids.

This clonotype showed up just a few times. Given the absence of the conserved phenylalanine or tryptophan at the CDR3 end, a read error is likely. The DNA is left out, because the CDR3 cannot be placed on it with certainty; the CDR3 is given as TCRdb lists it. The rearrangement uses TRBV21-1 and TRBJ2-3; TRBD1, as called in the table, went unchecked against the DNA. TRBV21-1 is shown as a pseudogene. Termini included, the CDR3 measures 19 amino acids. The CDR3 reads CARTRTIGRNNDGADTQYY.

Ten or more counts support this clonotype. The rearrangement links TRBV5-1 to TRBJ1-5; D remains ambiguous. This CDR3 is built from 15 residues. Germline values: CDR1 SGHRS, CDR2 YFSETQ. The V end lost 0 bases, the J end lost 0 bases, and 7 bases lay between the germline ends. CDR3 sequence (DNA): TGCGCCAGCAGCTTGGACAGTTATAGCAATCAGCCCCAGCATTTT. Residues: CASSLDSYSNQPQHF.

This clonotype occurred many times. The V gene is TRBV28, the J gene TRBJ1-5; 9 bases map to TRBD1. Per germline, CDR1 MDHEN and CDR2 SYDVKM. V was pared by 6 bases and J by 4 bases, with 7 bases of the junction left unmatched. CDR3 length: 15 residues. Written as DNA, the CDR3 is TGTGCCAGCAGCCCCGGGACAGGGTATAATCAGCCCCAGCATTTT. It is translated as CASSPGTGYNQPQHF.

Judged by abundance, this clonotype is medium-sized. The V gene is TRBV7-2, the J gene TRBJ2-5; 11 bases map to TRBD2. From germline, CDR1 is SGHTA and CDR2 FQGNSA. The CDR3 spans 16 residues. V lost 5 bases and J lost 1; bases outside the gene matches: 6. The CDR3 sequence is CASSAGLAGVQETQYF. The CDR3 coding sequence is TGTGCCAGCAGCGCCGGACTAGCGGGCGTCCAAGAGACCCAGTACTTC.

This clonotype has at least ten counts. The chain employs TRBV12-3 or TRBV12-4 and TRBJ2-7; TRBD2 is a possible D gene (6 bases). Trimming took off 5 bases at V and 3 bases at J, with 14 bases between the two ends. This CDR3 comprises 14 residues. CDR3 DNA: TGTGCCAGCAGTCGGGGAGGAAACCTCTACGAGCAGTACTTC. This encodes CASSRGGNLYEQYF.

This clonotype was seen repeatedly, ten times or more. The V call is TRBV6-2 or TRBV6-3, the J call TRBJ1-5, with D unresolved. The V end lost 4 bases, the J end lost 4 bases, and 17 bases lay between the germline ends. In germline, CDR1 is MNHEY, CDR2 SVGEGT. The CDR3 sequence is 16 residues long. The CDR3 DNA sequence: TGTGCCAGCAGTTCTCACCTACGTATTGGTAATCAGCCCCAGCATTTT. Translating it yields CASSSHLRIGNQPQHF.

This clonotype was found many times. The chain is built from TRBV7-2 and TRBJ1-4; D is unclear. CDR1 SGHTA and CDR2 FQGNSA come from the germline V gene. V lost 5 bases and J lost 3, with 7 bases in between. CDR3 length equals 13 residues. CDR3 coding DNA: TGTGCCAGCAGCGAAGAGGCTAATGAAAAACTGTTTTTT. Protein product: CASSEEANEKLFF. Looking up the rest from reference TRBV7-2 and TRBJ1-4 gives the full variable domain: GAGVSQSPSNKVTEKGKDVELRCDPISGHTALYWYRQSLGQGLEFLIYFQGNSAPDKSGLPSDRFSAERTGGSVSTLTIQRTQQEDSAVYLCASSEEANEKLFFGSGTQLSVL.

This clonotype occurred many times. The V call is TRBV29-1, the J call TRBJ1-1; D is perhaps TRBD1 (6 bases). V lost 4 bases and J 5 bases, leaving 17 bases between the germline ends. The CDR3 length is 14 residues. Germline lookup yields CDR1 SQVTM and CDR2 ANQGSEA. The CDR3 DNA follows: TGCAGCGTTGGACCCACAGGGAGGGGGACTGAAGCTTTCTTT. Translating gives CSVGPTGRGTEAFF. The entire variable domain, with the rest obtained from reference TRBV29-1 and TRBJ1-1, is as follows: SAVISQKPSRDICQRGTSLTIQCQVDSQVTMMFWYRQQPGQSLTLIATANQGSEATYESGFVIDKFPISRPNLTFSTLTVSNMSPEDSSIYLCSVGPTGRGTEAFFGQGTRLTVV.

The chain combines TRBV15 with TRBJ2-5; D may correspond to TRBD1 or TRBD2 (5 bases each). V gave up 5 bases and J gave up 3 bases, with 13 bases separating them. The V gene's germline CDR1 is LNHNV and CDR2 YYDKDF (reference sequence). The CDR3 contains 14 residues. The chain's CDR3 is CATSGTRGEETQYF. The CDR3 DNA reads as TGTGCCACCAGCGGAACTAGGGGAGAAGAGACCCAGTACTTC.

The table lists this clonotype with many counts. The chain carries TRBV10-3 and TRBJ2-3, with 8 bases fitting TRBD2. The trim removed 7 bases at V and 4 bases at J, leaving 1 base unmatched. CDR1 and CDR2 from the germline V gene are ENHRY and SYGVKD. This CDR3 contains 12 residues. CDR3 sequence reads: CAINSGADTQYF. CDR3 coding DNA: TGTGCCATCAATAGCGGGGCAGATACGCAGTATTTT.

The genes are TRBV20-1 and TRBJ1-1; 11 bases fit TRBD1. After removal of 5 bases from V and 6 bases from J, the junction contained 11 bases not matched to a gene. The V gene's germline CDR1 is DFQATT and CDR2 SNEGSKA (reference sequence). This CDR3 spans 15 amino acids. CDR3 amino acids: CSAYFPGQGVPEAFF. The CDR3 DNA follows: TGCAGTGCTTACTTTCCGGGACAGGGGGTGCCTGAAGCTTTCTTT.

This clonotype was seen ten or more times. V and J are TRBV28 and TRBJ2-7; TRBD1 aligns across 11 bases. Germline CDR1 reads MDHEN; CDR2 reads SYDVKM. CDR3 size: 14 residues. The junction had 6 bases not matched to a gene; V was cut back by 6 bases and J by 5 bases. The CDR3 here is CASRGTGGYDEQYF. The CDR3 coding sequence is TGTGCCAGCAGGGGGACAGGGGGGTACGACGAGCAGTACTTC.

At least ten counts were recorded for this clonotype. V gene TRBV4-3 combines with J gene TRBJ2-5; D may be TRBD2 (5 bases). This CDR3 region has 16 residues. Trimming cost V 0 bases and J 2 bases, with 13 bases left between them. CDR1 and CDR2 from the germline V gene are LGHNA and YSLEER. CDR3 DNA: TGCGCCAGCAGCCAAGACTGGGCGGGCGAACAAGAGACCCAGTACTTC. It is translated as CASSQDWAGEQETQYF.

In its sample, this clonotype was seen many times. The chain has TRBV9 and TRBJ1-3; D might be TRBD1 (5 bases). The CDR3 is 17 residues long. V was cut by 1 base and J by 0 bases, with 14 bases left in between. Germline CDR1 SGDLS, CDR2 YYNGEE. Here the CDR3 reads CASSVSREHHSGNTIYF. The CDR3 bases are TGTGCCAGCAGCGTAAGCAGGGAGCATCACTCTGGAAACACCATATATTTT.

This clonotype was found many times. The J gene is TRBJ1-4, the V gene TRBV20-1; maybe TRBD1 (5 bases). The CDR3 consists of 16 residues. Germline values: CDR1 DFQATT, CDR2 SNEGSKA (reference sequence). Deletions cut 1 base from V and 3 bases from J, with 15 bases between. This CDR3 is CSARASGTGPNEKLFF. The CDR3 coding sequence is TGCAGTGCTAGAGCATCCGGGACCGGGCCTAATGAAAAACTGTTTTTT.

Judged by abundance, this clonotype is medium-sized. This chain joins TRBV20-1 and TRBJ1-6, with D hard to call. CDR3 length: 16 amino acids. The germline V gene encodes CDR1 DFQATT and CDR2 SNEGSKA (reference sequence). V lost 0 bases to trimming and J lost 7 bases, with 16 bases between them. The CDR3 here is CSARDPSEAANSPLHF. In DNA, the CDR3 is TGCAGTGCTAGAGATCCTAGCGAAGCGGCCAATTCACCCCTCCACTTT.

This clonotype has a count of ten or more. CDR3 nucleotide sequence: TGTGCCAGCAGTTACTCGTGGAGGGCTGGGGCCAACGTCCTGACTTTC. Its translation: CASSYSWRAGANVLTF. V is TRBV6-5 and J is TRBJ2-6; weak D call: TRBD2 (6 bases). The germline V and J ends were trimmed by 0 bases and 2 bases, with 8 bases remaining between them. The germline V gene encodes CDR1 MNHEY and CDR2 SVGAGI. The CDR3 sequence is 16 residues long.